These 27 T cell receptor beta chains originate from one sample sequenced in a study of cytomegalovirus exposure and HLA in healthy donors. Both 60 Vbeta primers and 13 Jbeta primers went into the PCR. The method was immunoSEQ multiplex PCR; TCRdb's version includes in-frame clones alone and lacks a portion of them. Counted here are 150,000 to 200,000 clones, roughly three quarters occurring once; the ten biggest clones make up roughly 1.5%. Input material: PBMCs. These receptor sequences come from a woman in her forties or fifties in good health and CMV-seronegative.

The chain links TRBV7-9 to TRBJ2-7, with D hard to call. Trimming took off 5 bases at V and 3 bases at J, with 14 bases between the two ends. The CDR3 loop spans 14 amino acids. Germline lookup yields CDR1 SEHNR and CDR2 FQNEAQ (reference sequence). The CDR3 region is CASSLRGVFYEQYF. In nucleotides, the CDR3 is TGTGCCAGCAGCCTGAGAGGAGTCTTCTACGAGCAGTACTTC. Complete variable domain (other parts from reference TRBV7-9 and TRBJ2-7): DTGVSQNPRHKITKRGQNVTFRCDPISEHNRLYWYRQTLGQGPEFLTYFQNEAQLEKSRLLSDRFSAERPKGSFSTLEIQRTEQGDSAMYLCASSLRGVFYEQYFGPGTRLTVT.

The rearrangement links TRBV6-5 to TRBJ1-2; TRBD1 agrees at 9 bases. Germline V gene sequence: CDR1 MNHEY, CDR2 SVGAGI. V lost 6 bases, J lost 8 bases, and 13 bases stayed unmatched. This CDR3 is 15 amino acids long. The DNA for the CDR3 is TGTGCCAGCAGCTCTAACCTACAGGGGGCGCGGGGCTACACCTTC. Amino acid sequence: CASSSNLQGARGYTF.

This chain connects TRBV19 to TRBJ2-7; 11 bases fit TRBD1. Per the germline V gene, CDR1 is LNHDA and CDR2 is SQIVND (reference sequence). The CDR3 extends over 15 amino acids. V lost 9 bases and J lost 1; bases outside the gene matches: 8. For the CDR3, the DNA is TGTGCCAGCAAAACCGGGACAGGGGGTTCCTACGAGCAGTACTTC. Translated: CASKTGTGGSYEQYF. Based on the CDR3 plus reference TRBV19 and TRBJ2-7, the full variable domain is DGGITQSPKYLFRKEGQNVTLSCEQNLNHDAMYWYRQDPGQGLRLIYYSQIVNDFQKGDIAEGYSVSREKKESFPLTVTSAQKNPTAFYLCASKTGTGGSYEQYFGPGTRLTVT.

This clone has only one observation. This chain uses TRBV29-1 with TRBJ2-5, with a weak D call TRBD1 (5 bases). V was pared by 4 bases and J by 5 bases, with 11 bases between. The germline gives CDR1 SQVTM, CDR2 ANQGSEA. This CDR3 has 12 amino acids. The CDR3 loop reads CSVAGFGETQYF. For the CDR3, the DNA is TGCAGCGTTGCAGGGTTCGGGGAGACCCAGTACTTC.

This chain uses TRBV7-2 with TRBJ1-3; perhaps TRBD1 as D (6 bases). With 1 base removed from V and 4 bases from J, the gap between germline ends came to 20 bases. The germline CDR1 and CDR2 sequences are SGHTA and FQGNSA. The CDR3 loop spans 18 amino acids. CDR3 DNA sequence: TGTGCCAGCAGCTTAGAGGGGGGGCGGGTGGGGGCAGGAAACACCATATATTTT. Translated, it gives CASSLEGGRVGAGNTIYF.

This chain joins TRBV11-2 and TRBJ2-1; TRBD2 might be the D (6 bases). The germline V gene has CDR1 SGHAT and CDR2 FQNNGV. Trimming removed 3 bases from V and 6 bases from J, with 12 bases in between. The CDR3 consists of 14 residues. For the CDR3, the DNA is TGTGCCAGCAGCTTTGAGCGGGTCGGCAATGAGCAGTTCTTC. This sequence encodes CASSFERVGNEQFF.

The chain has TRBV5-1 and TRBJ1-1; 8 bases align to TRBD1. This CDR3 spans 15 amino acids. Trimming took 2 bases from V and 1 from J; bases not matched to a gene: 4. Per germline, CDR1 SGHRS and CDR2 YFSETQ. DNA for the CDR3: TGCGCCAGCAGCTTCCGGGACAGGACGAACACTGAAGCTTTCTTT. Its protein is CASSFRDRTNTEAFF.

The chain links TRBV4-3 to TRBJ2-5, with 9 nucleotides matching TRBD1. The germline CDR1 and CDR2 sequences are LGHNA and YSLEER. With V trimmed by 1 base and J by 5 bases, 2 bases remained unmatched. The CDR3 totals 14 residues. CDR3 coding DNA: TGCGCCAGCAGCCAAGGACAGGGGGGTGAGACCCAGTACTTC. It specifies CASSQGQGGETQYF.

This clone was counted once. This chain connects TRBV7-9 to TRBJ2-3, with 9 nucleotides matching TRBD1. The CDR3 extends over 15 amino acids. Germline lookup yields CDR1 SEHNR and CDR2 FQNEAQ (reference sequence). With V trimmed by 5 bases and J by 0 bases, 3 bases remained unmatched. This CDR3 reads CASSPGQGSTDTQYF. Here the CDR3 DNA reads TGTGCCAGCAGCCCGGGACAGGGAAGCACAGATACGCAGTATTTT.

Concerning this clone itself: A read error may produce the germline difference seen at one junction end. The J gene is TRBJ2-1, the V gene TRBV7-9; 7 nucleotides match TRBD1. Germline CDR1 SEHNR, CDR2 FQNEAQ (reference sequence). The CDR3 runs to 16 residues. The CDR3 DNA reads as TGTTCCAGCAGCTTGGGGCACACCACAGGGGACAATGAGCAGTTCTTC. It codes for CSSSLGHTTGDNEQFF.

This clone was seen a few times. The chain joins TRBV30 to TRBJ1-1; D uncertain. This CDR3 comprises 11 residues. V was trimmed by 5 bases and J by 5 bases, leaving 9 bases between them. In germline, CDR1 is GTSNPN, CDR2 SVGIG (reference sequence). The CDR3 region is CAWGGRTEAFF. CDR3 sequence (DNA): TGTGCCTGGGGCGGGAGGACTGAAGCTTTCTTT.

The V call is TRBV5-8, the J call TRBJ2-3, with TRBD2 matching over 8 bases. Germline lookup yields CDR1 SGHTS and CDR2 YDEGEE. V dropped 0 bases and J dropped 6; count of bases not matched to a gene: 12. The CDR3 length is 17 residues. The CDR3 DNA follows: TGTGCCAGCAGCTTGGGTGACGGGAGGGCCGGCGCGGATACGCAGTATTTT. As protein: CASSLGDGRAGADTQYF. Full variable domain (missing parts from reference TRBV5-8 and TRBJ2-3): EAGVTQSPTHLIKTRGQQATLRCSPISGHTSVYWYQQALGLGLQFLLWYDEGEERNRGNFPPRFSGRQFPNYSSELNVNALELEDSALYLCASSLGDGRAGADTQYFGPGTRLTVL.

The rearrangement uses TRBV6-6 and TRBJ1-2, with TRBD1 matching 9 bases. V lost 2 bases and J lost 4; bases outside the gene matches: 5. In germline, CDR1 is MNHNY, CDR2 SVGAGI (reference sequence). The CDR3 totals 15 residues. For the CDR3, the DNA is TGTGCCAGCAGTTACGGGGCGGACAGGGGCTATGGCTACACCTTC. It is translated as CASSYGADRGYGYTF.

V usage is TRBV7-2 and J usage is TRBJ2-7; TRBD2 matches at 7 bases. Losses at the gene ends were 5 bases for V and 2 bases for J; bases not matched to a gene: 9. Germline V gene sequence: CDR1 SGHTA, CDR2 FQGNSA. This CDR3 spans 15 amino acids. CDR3 bases: TGTGCCAGCAGCCCACTGCCGGCGGGGGCCTACGAGCAGTACTTC. Protein product: CASSPLPAGAYEQYF.

This chain joins TRBV5-1 and TRBJ2-5; 7 positions match TRBD1. The germline gives CDR1 SGHRS, CDR2 YFSETQ. Unmatched junction bases numbered 6, after V lost 0 bases and J lost 1 base. The CDR3 is made up of 16 amino acids. The CDR3 DNA follows: TGCGCCAGCAGCTTGGTATTCGACAGGGCCCAAGAGACCCAGTACTTC. As protein: CASSLVFDRAQETQYF.

This chain uses TRBV6-1 with TRBJ2-2; 11 nucleotides agree with TRBD1. V dropped 6 bases and J dropped 6; count of bases not matched to a gene: 9. Germline CDR1 reads MNHNS; CDR2 reads SASEGT. The CDR3 consists of 16 residues. This chain's CDR3 is CASSERDRGSAGELFF. The CDR3 DNA reads as TGTGCCAGCAGCGAAAGGGACAGGGGGAGTGCCGGGGAGCTGTTTTTT.

The chain recombines TRBV19 with TRBJ1-5; 7 positions agree with TRBD1. Germline-derived CDR1 and CDR2 are LNHDA and SQIVND (reference sequence). The V and J ends lost 7 bases and 8 bases, in that order; junction bases with no gene match: 14. This CDR3 has 15 amino acids. CDR3 region: CASTTGTALIEPQHF. The CDR3 coding sequence is TGTGCCAGTACTACCGGGACAGCCCTAATCGAGCCCCAGCATTTT.

The rearrangement joins TRBV13 to TRBJ2-5, with 8 bases identical to TRBD1. The end of the DNA aligns better with TRBJ2-7, so the J call may be wrong. The CDR3 has 14 amino acids. Germline CDR1 and CDR2: PRHDT and FYEKMQ (reference sequence). CDR3 sequence reads: CASSQTGVSYEQYF. Here the CDR3 DNA reads TGTGCCAGCAGTCAGACAGGGGTGTCCTACGAGCAGTACTTC.

The chain combines TRBV11-2 with TRBJ2-3, with unresolved D. CDR1 is SGHAT, CDR2 FQNNGV, per germline. CDR3 size: 16 residues. V lost 5 bases to trimming and J lost 5 bases, with 20 bases between them. The CDR3 nucleotides are TGTGCCAGCAGCCTTCCCAGTAGGCCAACGGGAGATACGCAGTATTTT. Translating gives CASSLPSRPTGDTQYF.

This clone was observed a single time. The V call is TRBV14, the J call TRBJ2-5; TRBD1 is a possible D gene (6 bases). The CDR3 loop spans 13 amino acids. Germline-derived CDR1 and CDR2 are SGHDN and FVKESK. Trimming cost V 6 bases and J 4 bases, with 12 bases left between them. In DNA form, the CDR3 reads TGTGCCAGCAGGGACAGTAGTGGAGAGACCCAGTACTTC. This gives the protein CASRDSSGETQYF. The full variable domain, its missing parts supplied by reference TRBV14 and TRBJ2-5, is EAGVTQFPSHSVIEKGQTVTLRCDPISGHDNLYWYRRVMGKEIKFLLHFVKESKQDESGMPNNRFLAERTGGTYSTLKVQPAELEDSGVYFCASRDSSGETQYFGPGTRLLVL.

The chain carries TRBV19 and TRBJ1-4, with D unclear. The CDR3 has 17 amino acids. From germline, CDR1 is LNHDA and CDR2 SQIVND (reference sequence). With 5 bases removed from V and 1 base from J, the gap between germline ends came to 17 bases. In DNA, the CDR3 is TGTGCCAGTAGTTCGCGTACCATTTCCTTAACTAATGAAAAACTGTTTTTT. Protein: CASSSRTISLTNEKLFF.

The count of this clone is one. This CDR3 reads CASSLLAGEQFF. The DNA of the CDR3 is TGTGCCAGCAGCCTTCTAGCAGGCGAGCAGTTCTTC. This chain uses TRBV5-4 with TRBJ2-1; D is possibly TRBD2 (5 bases). Germline CDR1 is SGHNT and CDR2 is YYREEE (reference sequence). This CDR3 comprises 12 residues. V shed 4 bases and J shed 10 bases, with 12 bases lying between them. Looking up the rest from reference TRBV5-4 and TRBJ2-1 gives the full variable domain: ETGVTQSPTHLIKTRGQQVTLRCSSQSGHNTVSWYQQALGQGPQFIFQYYREEENGRGNFPPRFSGLQFPNYSSELNVNALELDDSALYLCASSLLAGEQFFGPGTRLTVL.

Here the CDR3 DNA reads TGCAGCGTCCGGACAGGGGGGCCGGCCACTGAAGCTTTCTTT. As protein: CSVRTGGPATEAFF. The J gene is TRBJ1-1, the V gene TRBV29-1, with TRBD1 identical over 10 bases. Germline V gene data show CDR1 as SQVTM and CDR2 as ANQGSEA. This CDR3 has 14 amino acids. V shed 6 bases and J 4 bases; nucleotides not matched to a gene: 8.

The chain combines TRBV5-1 with TRBJ2-2; tentatively, D is TRBD2 (5 bases). V was clipped by 0 bases and J by 2 bases, with 11 bases between them. Germline V gene data show CDR1 as SGHRS and CDR2 as YFSETQ. This CDR3 contains 16 residues. This CDR3 is CASSLVYSANTGELFF. CDR3 DNA sequence: TGCGCCAGCAGCTTGGTTTATAGCGCCAACACCGGGGAGCTGTTTTTT.

This clone has only one observation. The chain uses TRBV13 and TRBJ1-2, with 9 bases that match TRBD1. This CDR3 comprises 16 residues. Looked up from germline, CDR1 is PRHDT and CDR2 is FYEKMQ (reference sequence). The V gene end was trimmed by 3 bases and the J gene end by 2 bases; junction bases not matched to a gene: 7. The CDR3: CASSLGATGGNYGYTF. CDR3 sequence (DNA): TGTGCCAGCAGCTTGGGAGCGACAGGGGGGAACTATGGCTACACCTTC.

The chain couples TRBV11-1 to TRBJ2-7, with TRBD2 matching 13 bases. V shed 1 base, J shed 7 bases, and the junction held 4 bases outside the gene matches. The CDR3 runs 15 residues. Germline V gene data show CDR1 as SGHAT and CDR2 as FQDESV (reference sequence). This CDR3 is CASSLDGTSGVEQYF. CDR3 sequence (DNA): TGTGCCAGCAGCTTAGACGGGACTAGCGGGGTTGAGCAGTACTTC.

The V call is TRBV25-1, the J call TRBJ2-5; no firm D call. Germline V CDR1 and CDR2: MGHDK, SYGVNS. The V gene lost 2 bases and the J gene lost 4 bases, with 11 bases spanning the gap. The CDR3 totals 14 residues. The CDR3 region is CASSEPLPPETQYF. DNA for the CDR3: TGTGCCAGCAGTGAACCGCTACCCCCAGAGACCCAGTACTTC.